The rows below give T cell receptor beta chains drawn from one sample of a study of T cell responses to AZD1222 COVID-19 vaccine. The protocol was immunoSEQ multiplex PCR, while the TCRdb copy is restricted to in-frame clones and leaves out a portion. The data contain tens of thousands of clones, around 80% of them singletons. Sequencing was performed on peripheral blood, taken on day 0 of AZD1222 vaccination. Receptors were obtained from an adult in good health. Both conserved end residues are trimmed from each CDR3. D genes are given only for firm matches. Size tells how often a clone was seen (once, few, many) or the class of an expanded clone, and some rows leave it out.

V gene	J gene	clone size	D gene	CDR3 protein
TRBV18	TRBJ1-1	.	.	ASSLGTNTEAF
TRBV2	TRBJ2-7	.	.	ASSETRGSLSYEQY
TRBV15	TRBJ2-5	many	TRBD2	ATSRDRTGGLETQY
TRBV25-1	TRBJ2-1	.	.	ASSASNEQF
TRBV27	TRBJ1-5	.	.	ASSLSWETGNQPQH
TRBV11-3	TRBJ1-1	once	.	ASSQTGNTEAF
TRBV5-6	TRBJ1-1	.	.	ASSFLSDEAF
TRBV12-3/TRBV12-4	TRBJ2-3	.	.	ASKDSTDTQY
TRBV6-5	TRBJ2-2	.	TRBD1	ASSLDRSTGELF
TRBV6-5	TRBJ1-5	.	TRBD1	ASSLDRGGNQPQH
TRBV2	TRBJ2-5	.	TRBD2	ASSRRKLARGGETQY
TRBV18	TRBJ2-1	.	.	ASSPTTGRGNEQF
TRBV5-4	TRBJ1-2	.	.	ASSLYRVYT
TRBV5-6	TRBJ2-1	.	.	ASSLESFEQF
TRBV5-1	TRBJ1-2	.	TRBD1	ASSLGTGQGYGYT
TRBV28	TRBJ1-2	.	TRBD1	ASSVSRGRFFDGYT
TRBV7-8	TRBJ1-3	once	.	ASSQDGGNTIY
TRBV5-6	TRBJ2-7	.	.	ASSLAYEQY
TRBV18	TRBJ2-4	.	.	ASSPWRKNIQY
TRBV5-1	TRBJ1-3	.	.	ASSSSTGSGNTIY
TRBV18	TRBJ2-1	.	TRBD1	ASSGTGERYYNEQF
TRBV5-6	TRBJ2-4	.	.	ASSLQGTNIQY
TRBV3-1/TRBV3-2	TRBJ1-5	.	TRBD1	ASSQGQTGGNQPQH
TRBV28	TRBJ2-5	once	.	ASSYGNRETQY
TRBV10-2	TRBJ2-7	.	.	ASSLQGGYEQY
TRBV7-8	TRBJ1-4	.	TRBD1	ASSRTGINEKLF
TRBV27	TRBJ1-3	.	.	ASKPGGGSGNTIY
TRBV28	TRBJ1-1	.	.	ASSFAPGGNTEAF
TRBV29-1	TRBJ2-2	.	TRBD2	SVLAGVDTGELF
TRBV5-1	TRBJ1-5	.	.	ASSADRNNQPQH
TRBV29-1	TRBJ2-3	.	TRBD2	SAGQGSSGRAGTQY
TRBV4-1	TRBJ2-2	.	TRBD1	ASSQARQGAGELF
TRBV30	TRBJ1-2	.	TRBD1	AWNFEDRAPFYGYT
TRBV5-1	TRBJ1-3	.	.	ASSLGSSGNTIY
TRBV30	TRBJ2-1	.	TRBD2	AWSASGRTYNEQF